These T cell receptor beta chains were read from a single sample in a study of blood T cell repertoires in COVID-19. Assay used: immunoSEQ multiplex PCR; TCRdb lists only in-frame clones, some missing. Here the sample spans 170,000 or so clones, roughly 84% being singletons. Sequenced: peripheral blood. Source of these receptors: a man aged 18 to 29 with active or convalescent COVID-19. Both conserved end residues are part of each CDR3. A D gene is named only where the DNA matches it firmly. Clone size, where shown, is once, few, many, or a class for clones that have expanded.

V gene	D gene	J gene	clone size	CDR3 protein	CDR3 DNA
TRBV11-2	TRBD2	TRBJ2-2	few	CASSSLAGGRRELFF	TGTGCCAGCAGCTCATTAGCGGGGGGCCGGCGGGAGCTGTTTTTT
TRBV18	TRBD1	TRBJ1-2	-	CASSPLRDRGRGDYGYTF	TGTGCCAGCTCACCACTCCGGGACAGGGGGCGCGGGGACTATGGCTACACCTTC
TRBV28	TRBD1	TRBJ2-1	-	CASSLWRQGVSYNEQFF	TGTGCCAGCAGTTTATGGAGACAGGGTGTCTCCTACAATGAGCAGTTCTTC
TRBV7-2	TRBD2	TRBJ2-3	-	CASSIASGRAMGDTQYF	TGTGCCAGCAGCATCGCCAGCGGGAGGGCCATGGGGGATACGCAGTATTTT
TRBV19	-	TRBJ1-6	-	CAAGRSSYNSPLHF	TGTGCCGCGGGCCGCAGCTCCTATAATTCACCCCTCCACTTT
TRBV9	-	TRBJ2-2	once	CASSSGLRTGELFF	TGTGCCAGCAGCTCAGGGTTAAGGACCGGGGAGCTGTTTTTT
TRBV5-4	TRBD1	TRBJ2-7	-	CASSPTPGQSAWQYF	TGTGCCAGCAGCCCCACTCCGGGACAGTCAGCGTGGCAGTACTTC
TRBV18	-	TRBJ1-1	few	CASSPLGVTLNTEAFF	TGTGCCAGCTCACCGTTGGGAGTCACCTTGAACACTGAAGCTTTCTTT
TRBV10-3	-	TRBJ1-6	-	CAISEGAGYNSPLHF	TGTGCCATCAGTGAAGGGGCCGGCTATAATTCACCCCTCCACTTT
TRBV6-4	TRBD2	TRBJ2-1	-	CASSDLGTSGMKFF	TGTGCCAGCAGTGACCTCGGGACTAGCGGGATGAAGTTCTTC
TRBV14	-	TRBJ1-3	-	CASSQHSGNTIYF	TGTGCCAGCAGCCAACACTCTGGAAACACCATATATTTT
TRBV28	TRBD2	TRBJ2-5	-	CASREAGGLQETQYF	TGTGCCAGCAGGGAAGCGGGAGGACTTCAAGAGACCCAGTACTTC
TRBV12-3/TRBV12-4	-	TRBJ2-7	-	CASSSLAYEQYF	TGTGCCAGCAGTTCATTAGCCTACGAGCAGTACTTC
TRBV3-1/TRBV3-2	TRBD2	TRBJ2-5	once	CASSRGLAGGETQYF	TGTGCCAGCAGCCGGGGACTAGCGGGAGGAGAGACCCAGTACTTC
TRBV6-5	TRBD2	TRBJ2-7	once	CASSWRERGYEQYF	TGTGCCAGCAGTTGGCGGGAGAGAGGGTACGAGCAGTACTTC
TRBV3-1/TRBV3-2	TRBD1	TRBJ1-2	-	CASSHLATGVNYGYTF	TGTGCCAGCAGCCACCTCGCCACAGGGGTGAACTATGGCTACACCTTC
TRBV3-1/TRBV3-2	TRBD2	TRBJ2-2	-	CASSEGPSGGYPPNTGELFF	TGTGCCAGCAGCGAAGGCCCTAGCGGGGGATACCCACCGAACACCGGGGAGCTGTTTTTT